Below are 25 T cell receptor beta chains sequenced from a single sample in a study of T cell responses to AZD1222 COVID-19 vaccine. Produced via immunoSEQ multiplex PCR; TCRdb's table is partial and in-frame only. The sample has tens of thousands of clones; just over 90% are singletons. The sample in question was peripheral blood, obtained 28 days after the second AZD1222 dose. Every receptor here comes from an adult who received the AZD1222 COVID-19 vaccine.

This rearrangement joins TRBV29-1 to TRBJ1-2; tentatively, D is TRBD1 (6 bases). Germline loops: CDR1 SQVTM, CDR2 ANQGSEA. The CDR3 covers 13 residues. The V end lost 4 bases, the J end lost 3 bases, and 12 bases lay between the germline ends. The CDR3, as DNA: TGCAGCGTTGTTACAGAGGGGGACTATGGCTACACCTTC. It yields the protein CSVVTEGDYGYTF.

The chain recombines TRBV7-9 with TRBJ2-3; D not resolved. Germline V CDR1 and CDR2: SEHNR, FQNEAQ (reference sequence). The CDR3 has 14 residues. V lost 4 bases and J lost 3, with 11 bases in between. The CDR3 DNA reads as TGTGCCAGCAGCTCCGTGCGAACAACAGATACGCAGTATTTT. Amino acid sequence: CASSSVRTTDTQYF.

The chain uses TRBV18 and TRBJ1-1; D is possibly TRBD1 (6 bases). The germline V and J ends were trimmed by 2 bases and 4 bases, with 14 bases remaining between them. CDR3 length: 15 amino acids. Germline-derived CDR1 and CDR2 are KGHSH and LQKENI. CDR3 sequence reads: CASSPDQGRVTEAFF. CDR3 nucleotide sequence: TGTGCCAGCTCACCAGATCAGGGGAGGGTCACTGAAGCTTTCTTT.

This chain links TRBV11-3 with TRBJ2-2; 8 bases fit TRBD2. This CDR3 is built from 17 residues. Per germline, CDR1 SGHNT and CDR2 YENEEA. J lost 4 bases, V lost 5 bases, and 12 bases had no gene match. The CDR3, as DNA: TGTGCCAGCAGCCAAGTGGGACTAGGTCCATGCACCGGGGAGCTGTTTTTT. It is translated as CASSQVGLGPCTGELFF.

This chain links TRBV19 with TRBJ1-5, with TRBD1 matching 10 bases. Trimming took 6 bases from V and 2 from J; bases not matched to a gene: 4. CDR3 size: 15 residues. Per the germline V gene, CDR1 is LNHDA and CDR2 is SQIVND (reference sequence). The CDR3 bases are TGTGCCAGTAGCCGACAGGGGGCCGGCAATCAGCCCCAGCATTTT. This codes for CASSRQGAGNQPQHF.

In DNA form, the CDR3 reads TGTGCCAGTAGCCCCCCCGAGGGGATTGAAGCTTTCTTT. It translates to CASSPPEGIEAFF. This sequence joins TRBV19 and TRBJ1-1; maybe TRBD1 (5 bases). V was shortened by 6 bases and J by 7 bases, with 15 bases between the two germline ends. The CDR3 is made up of 13 amino acids. Germline CDR1 reads LNHDA; CDR2 reads SQIVND (reference sequence). The entire variable domain, with the rest obtained from reference TRBV19 and TRBJ1-1, is as follows: DGGITQSPKYLFRKEGQNVTLSCEQNLNHDAMYWYRQDPGQGLRLIYYSQIVNDFQKGDIAEGYSVSREKKESFPLTVTSAQKNPTAFYLCASSPPEGIEAFFGQGTRLTVV.

V is TRBV5-4 and J is TRBJ1-4; TRBD1 is a possible D gene (5 bases). There are 14 residues in the CDR3. V lost 4 bases to trimming and J lost 7 bases, with 14 bases between them. Germline V gives CDR1 SGHNT, CDR2 YYREEE (reference sequence). CDR3 residues: CASSPAATVEKLFF. Here the CDR3 DNA reads TGTGCCAGCAGCCCGGCAGCGACAGTTGAAAAACTGTTTTTT.

The rearrangement joins TRBV19 to TRBJ1-2, with D unresolved. Trimming pared 0 bases from V and 4 bases from J, leaving 12 bases between. This CDR3 is 15 amino acids long. Germline V CDR1 and CDR2: LNHDA, SQIVND (reference sequence). The CDR3 bases are TGTGCCAGTAGTATAGATTTGGGGTTGAGCTATGGCTACACCTTC. The encoded protein is CASSIDLGLSYGYTF.

The sample holds a few counts of this clone. V and J are TRBV4-1 and TRBJ1-3; no definite D call. This CDR3 spans 16 amino acids. Between the trimmed V and J ends, which lost 5 bases and 0 bases, there was a span of 14 bases. Germline CDR1 reads MGHRA; CDR2 reads YSYEKL. Here the CDR3 reads CASSKGRQASGNTIYF. The CDR3, as DNA: TGCGCCAGCAGCAAAGGGAGACAAGCCTCTGGAAACACCATATATTTT.

The V call is TRBV19, the J call TRBJ1-6; TRBD1 is a possible D gene (5 bases). The CDR3 runs to 17 residues. V was trimmed by 5 bases and J by 0 bases, leaving 14 bases between them. Germline CDR1 and CDR2: LNHDA and SQIVND (reference sequence). CDR3 amino acids: CASSSRRASSYNSPLHF. DNA of the CDR3: TGTGCCAGTAGTTCTCGCAGGGCGAGCTCCTATAATTCACCCCTCCACTTT.

This chain connects TRBV4-1 to TRBJ1-1; 7 positions match TRBD1. The CDR3 sequence is 17 residues long. V shed 8 bases, J shed 3 bases, and the junction held 18 bases outside the gene matches. The germline gives CDR1 MGHRA, CDR2 YSYEKL. The CDR3 sequence: CASGEILKGARDTEAFF. CDR3 in DNA: TGCGCCAGCGGAGAAATACTAAAGGGGGCCAGGGACACTGAAGCTTTCTTT.

This chain joins TRBV7-2 and TRBJ1-6; 8 bases align to TRBD1. V gave up 1 base and J gave up 7 bases; unmatched junction bases: 6. Germline V gene sequence: CDR1 SGHTA, CDR2 FQGNSA. The CDR3 runs 16 residues. This CDR3 is CASSLEGGQVNSPLHF. In DNA, the CDR3 is TGTGCCAGCAGCTTAGAGGGGGGACAGGTCAATTCACCCCTCCACTTT.

On this clone: At one boundary the junction diverges from the germline segment, which might be a read error. The chain recombines TRBV7-2 with TRBJ1-2, with 9 nucleotides matching TRBD1. Germline CDR1 reads SGHTA; CDR2 reads FQGNSA. CDR3 length: 16 residues. Here the CDR3 reads CASSLPGTGSSAGYAF. The CDR3 DNA reads as TGTGCCAGCAGCTTACCCGGGACAGGGAGCTCTGCTGGCTACGCCTTC.

V is TRBV3-1 (or the pseudogene TRBV3-2) and J is TRBJ1-6, with TRBD1 matching over 9 bases. Germline CDR1 is LGHDT and CDR2 is YNNKEL (reference sequence). The J segment lost 7 bases and the V segment lost 4 bases, leaving 14 bases of the junction unmatched. The CDR3 has 18 residues. The chain's CDR3 is CASSPYSATGGGNSPLHF. The CDR3 DNA sequence: TGTGCCAGCAGCCCATATTCTGCTACAGGGGGCGGAAATTCACCCCTCCACTTT.

The V call is TRBV19, the J call TRBJ1-3; D uncertain. CDR1 LNHDA and CDR2 SQIVND come from the germline V gene (reference sequence). The CDR3 contains 13 residues. The ends were cut back, 8 bases at V and 4 bases at J, with 12 bases in the middle. This CDR3 is CASSQFLGNTIYF. The DNA for the CDR3 is TGTGCCAGTTCGCAATTCTTGGGAAACACCATATATTTT. Combining the CDR3 with reference TRBV19 and TRBJ1-3 gives the whole variable domain DGGITQSPKYLFRKEGQNVTLSCEQNLNHDAMYWYRQDPGQGLRLIYYSQIVNDFQKGDIAEGYSVSREKKESFPLTVTSAQKNPTAFYLCASSQFLGNTIYFGEGSWLTVV.

The rearrangement joins TRBV3-1 (or the pseudogene TRBV3-2) to TRBJ2-7; D is possibly TRBD1 (5 bases). The CDR3 sequence is 13 residues long. CDR1 and CDR2 from the germline V gene are LGHDT and YNNKEL (reference sequence). The ends were cut back, 0 bases at V and 6 bases at J, with 9 bases in the middle. The CDR3 here is CASSQDLRGEQYF. The CDR3 region has the DNA TGTGCCAGCAGCCAAGATCTAAGGGGCGAGCAGTACTTC.

The rearrangement uses TRBV7-9 and TRBJ2-5; 16 bases match TRBD2. J gave up 5 bases and V 5 bases, and 8 bases lay outside the gene matches. The CDR3 totals 17 residues. The germline V gene has CDR1 SEHNR and CDR2 FQNEAQ (reference sequence). The chain's CDR3 is CASSHGTSGGGSETQYF. As DNA, the CDR3 is TGTGCCAGCAGCCACGGGACTAGCGGGGGGGGCTCGGAGACCCAGTACTTC.

The chain has TRBV19 and TRBJ1-1; the match to TRBD1 covers 7 bases. The J segment lost 8 bases and the V segment lost 1 base, leaving 10 bases of the junction unmatched. The germline V gene has CDR1 LNHDA and CDR2 SQIVND (reference sequence). This CDR3 is 15 amino acids long. The CDR3 protein is CASSIARTGGEEAFF. The CDR3 DNA reads as TGTGCCAGTAGTATAGCCAGGACAGGTGGGGAGGAAGCTTTCTTT. The full variable domain, with the rest looked up from reference TRBV19 and TRBJ1-1, is DGGITQSPKYLFRKEGQNVTLSCEQNLNHDAMYWYRQDPGQGLRLIYYSQIVNDFQKGDIAEGYSVSREKKESFPLTVTSAQKNPTAFYLCASSIARTGGEEAFFGQGTRLTVV.

The rearrangement uses TRBV6-1 and TRBJ2-7; D is ambiguous. Germline V gene data show CDR1 as MNHNS and CDR2 as SASEGT. The V end was cut by 3 bases, the J end by 3 bases, with 12 bases between. The CDR3 extends over 14 amino acids. CDR3 nucleotide sequence: TGTGCCAGCAGTGAGGGTAGGCGCAACTACGAGCAGTACTTC. Translating it yields CASSEGRRNYEQYF.

The V gene is TRBV5-8, the J gene TRBJ1-2; D is unclear. CDR3 length: 15 amino acids. V gave up 5 bases and J gave up 0 bases, with 14 bases separating them. From germline, CDR1 is SGHTS and CDR2 YDEGEE. CDR3 nucleotide sequence: TGTGCCAGCAGACTAATGGGTCGATCTAACTATGGCTACACCTTC. As protein: CASRLMGRSNYGYTF.

The chain joins TRBV7-3 to TRBJ1-1, with D perhaps matching TRBD1 (5 bases). This CDR3 is 12 amino acids long. The V end was cut by 4 bases, the J end by 10 bases, with 13 bases between. From germline, CDR1 is SGHTA and CDR2 FQGTGA. The CDR3 DNA follows: TGTGCCAGCAGCTCCGACAGCGGTTTAGCTTTCTTT. Amino acid sequence: CASSSDSGLAFF.

The chain couples TRBV11-3 to TRBJ2-3, with unresolved D. The CDR3 runs to 13 residues. Trimming left V 1 base short and J 2 bases short, with 4 bases between. Germline V gene sequence: CDR1 SGHNT, CDR2 YENEEA. The CDR3, as DNA: TGTGCCAGCAGCTTAGGGCCCACAGATACGCAGTATTTT. The encoded protein is CASSLGPTDTQYF.

The CDR3 reads CSVTLEVGYGYTF. DNA for the CDR3: TGCAGCGTTACCCTGGAGGTCGGCTATGGCTACACCTTC. This chain connects TRBV29-1 to TRBJ1-2; unclear D gene. The germline CDR1 and CDR2 sequences are SQVTM and ANQGSEA. The V and J ends lost 5 bases and 4 bases respectively, with 14 bases between them. The CDR3 is 13 residues long.

The chain links TRBV3-1 (or the pseudogene TRBV3-2) to TRBJ1-2; D is undetermined. In germline, CDR1 is LGHDT, CDR2 YNNKEL (reference sequence). The CDR3 contains 14 residues. V lost 1 base and J 4 bases, leaving 10 bases between the germline ends. This CDR3 is CASSQGGLVYGYTF. CDR3 nucleotide sequence: TGTGCCAGCAGCCAAGGTGGGTTGGTCTATGGCTACACCTTC.

The chain has TRBV18 and TRBJ2-7, with D possibly matching TRBD1 (5 bases). The germline gives CDR1 KGHSH, CDR2 LQKENI. This CDR3 has 16 residues. Trimming removed 3 bases from V and 2 bases from J, with 17 bases in between. The CDR3 is CASSPIVRAETYEQYF. The CDR3 DNA reads as TGTGCCAGCTCACCGATAGTCAGGGCAGAGACCTACGAGCAGTACTTC.